Below, 27 T cell receptor beta chains from the same sample are listed, as sequenced in a study of identical twins. TCRdb re-analysed the 5' RACE reads in MiXCR, keeping a single row per CDR3 protein. The sample has around 690,000 distinct CDR3 sequences, about 20% seen once. The same data also contributed to another study, on T cells expressing NK-cell markers.

The sequenced sample was PBMCs. The receptors were gathered from a young woman in good health.

The V and J genes are TRBV9 and TRBJ2-7; TRBD2 might be the D (7 bases). Germline values: CDR1 SGDLS, CDR2 YYNGEE. With 1 base removed from V and 6 bases from J, the gap between germline ends came to 14 bases. This CDR3 region has 14 residues. The CDR3 region has the DNA TGTGCCAGCAGCGTACAAGGGGGGGCAGCCGAGCAGTACTTC. It codes for CASSVQGGAAEQYF.

This clonotype was seen many times. The rearrangement joins TRBV12-3 or TRBV12-4 to TRBJ2-7; possible D gene TRBD2, 5 bases. This CDR3 contains 12 residues. V lost 6 bases and J 3 bases, leaving 9 bases between the germline ends. Here the CDR3 DNA reads TGTGCCAGCAGCTCGGGAATCTACGAGCAGTACTTC. It codes for CASSSGIYEQYF.

This clonotype was detected only a few times. The gene calls are TRBV7-2 and TRBJ2-7, with no clear D. The length of the CDR3 is 13 residues. Germline V gene sequence: CDR1 SGHTA, CDR2 FQGNSA. Trimming pared 3 bases from V and 1 base from J, leaving 7 bases between. The chain's CDR3 is CASSFSRSYEQYF. The CDR3 region has the DNA TGTGCCAGCAGCTTTTCCCGATCCTACGAGCAGTACTTC.

This clonotype was picked up a small number of times. The chain couples TRBV4-1 to TRBJ2-7, with D tentatively TRBD1 (5 bases). Trimming shortened V by 0 bases and J by 7 bases, and 19 bases separated the two germline ends. CDR1 is MGHRA and CDR2 is YSYEKL in the germline V gene. The CDR3 is 16 residues long. The CDR3 region is CASSQDSGKISREQYF. CDR3 nucleotide sequence: TGCGCCAGCAGCCAAGATTCAGGGAAGATTTCGAGGGAGCAGTACTTC.

This chain connects TRBV27 to TRBJ2-3; D is unclear. CDR1 and CDR2 (germline): MNHEY, SMNVEV (reference sequence). There are 16 residues in the CDR3. Trimming took 6 bases from V and 1 from J, leaving 17 bases between them. The DNA of the CDR3 is TGTGCCAGCAGGATATCGGCAGGCGCACGCACAGATACGCAGTATTTT. This encodes CASRISAGARTDTQYF.

This clonotype was picked up many times. The chain has TRBV20-1 and TRBJ2-5, with D possibly matching TRBD2 (5 bases). Trimming cost V 2 bases and J 2 bases, with 6 bases left between them. The germline V gene has CDR1 DFQATT and CDR2 SNEGSKA (reference sequence). The CDR3 runs 12 residues. CDR3 sequence reads: CSARRGQETQYF. CDR3 sequence (DNA): TGCAGTGCTAGACGGGGACAAGAGACCCAGTACTTC.

This clonotype was detected a few times. V is TRBV11-3 and J is TRBJ2-7; TRBD1 matches at 8 bases. Germline loops: CDR1 SGHNT, CDR2 YENEEA. The CDR3 is made up of 15 amino acids. With 0 bases clipped from V and 2 bases from J, the junction kept 3 bases outside the gene matches. The CDR3 is CASSLDRDRTYEQYF. The CDR3 DNA reads TGTGCCAGCAGCTTAGACCGGGACAGGACCTACGAGCAGTACTTC.

With respect to this clonotype: A junction end diverges from the germline sequence, so it may reflect a read error. J is TRBJ2-1 and V is TRBV4-3; weak D call: TRBD1 (6 bases). CDR1 LGHNA and CDR2 YSLEER come from the germline V gene. The CDR3 spans 14 residues. The CDR3 DNA reads as TGCGCCGGCAGCCAAGAGGTTAGGGGGAATGAGCAGTTCTTC. Translating gives CAGSQEVRGNEQFF.

V is TRBV12-3 or TRBV12-4 and J is TRBJ1-2; D is perhaps TRBD1 (5 bases). The CDR3 sequence is 13 residues long. V was trimmed by 6 bases and J by 7 bases, leaving 15 bases between them. CDR3 amino acids: CASRPDSQTGYTF. DNA of the CDR3: TGTGCCAGCAGACCCGACAGTCAAACTGGCTACACCTTC.

The V call is TRBV3-1, the J call TRBJ2-7; no clear D. Looked up from germline, CDR1 is LGHDT and CDR2 is YNNKEL (reference sequence). The CDR3 sequence is 14 residues long. Deletions cut 4 bases from V and 4 bases from J, with 14 bases between. The CDR3 loop is CASSPDILRYEQYF. The CDR3 nucleotides are TGTGCCAGCAGCCCAGACATTCTCCGGTACGAGCAGTACTTC.

This clonotype was counted only a few times. V gene TRBV12-3 or TRBV12-4 combines with J gene TRBJ2-7; TRBD1 agrees at 8 bases. The CDR3 is 14 residues long. Losses at the gene ends were 4 bases for V and 4 bases for J; bases not matched to a gene: 6. The CDR3 here is CASSYTGGRYEQYF. The DNA of the CDR3 is TGTGCCAGCAGTTACACAGGGGGGCGATACGAGCAGTACTTC.

V gene TRBV20-1 combines with J gene TRBJ1-5; 7 bases agree with TRBD1. Trimming took 6 bases from V and 11 from J; bases not matched to a gene: 7. The germline CDR1 and CDR2 sequences are DFQATT and SNEGSKA (reference sequence). This CDR3 region has 11 residues. The CDR3 DNA sequence: TGCAGTGCCCCGGTCCAGGGGGCCCAGCATTTT. As protein: CSAPVQGAQHF.

This clonotype has a handful of counts. The chain carries TRBV2 and TRBJ2-7; D unclear. V was pared by 10 bases and J by 6 bases, with 16 bases between. The CDR3 totals 12 residues. CDR1 SNHLY and CDR2 FYNNEI come from the germline V gene. This chain's CDR3 is CATASQSVEQYF. CDR3 coding DNA: TGTGCCACCGCAAGCCAATCCGTCGAGCAGTACTTC.

This clonotype has a handful of counts. The CDR3 region is CSARDMETGGNEQFF. CDR3 coding DNA: TGCAGTGCTAGAGATATGGAGACAGGGGGCAATGAGCAGTTCTTC. V and J are TRBV20-1 and TRBJ2-1; 9 bases match TRBD1. Germline V gives CDR1 DFQATT, CDR2 SNEGSKA (reference sequence). V lost 0 bases and J lost 6; bases outside the gene matches: 6. The CDR3 consists of 15 residues.

This sequence joins TRBV5-1 and TRBJ2-1, with 14 nucleotides matching TRBD2. In germline, CDR1 is SGHRS, CDR2 YFSETQ. CDR3 length: 17 amino acids. V shed 3 bases, J shed 5 bases, and the junction held 7 bases outside the gene matches. The DNA for the CDR3 is TGCGCCAGCAGCTCTCGGGGGACTAGCGGGGGAAACAATGAGCAGTTCTTC. This sequence encodes CASSSRGTSGGNNEQFF. The whole variable domain, remainder taken from reference TRBV5-1 and TRBJ2-1, is KAGVTQTPRYLIKTRGQQVTLSCSPISGHRSVSWYQQTPGQGLQFLFEYFSETQRNKGNFPGRFSGRQFSNSRSEMNVSTLELGDSALYLCASSSRGTSGGNNEQFFGPGTRLTVL.

This clonotype was detected ten times or more. The rearrangement uses TRBV5-5 and TRBJ1-1; D is unclear. The germline V gene encodes CDR1 SGHKS and CDR2 YYEKEE (reference sequence). The CDR3 has 15 residues. Trimming took off 4 bases at V and 1 base at J, with 14 bases between the two ends. CDR3 in DNA: TGTGCCAGCAGCCGGGCGACGGGGTCGAACACTGAAGCTTTCTTT. Protein sequence: CASSRATGSNTEAFF.

This clonotype turned up a few times. CDR3 DNA: TGTGCCAGCAGCTCTGAGGGTACAGGTAACATTCAGTACTTC. It codes for CASSSEGTGNIQYF. V and J are TRBV7-9 and TRBJ2-4; perhaps D is TRBD1 or TRBD2 (5 bases each). The germline V gene has CDR1 SEHNR and CDR2 FQNEAQ (reference sequence). V lost 4 bases and J 7 bases, leaving 14 bases between the germline ends. This CDR3 contains 14 residues.

This clonotype showed up many times. The V and J genes are TRBV5-1 and TRBJ1-4, with TRBD1 identical over 10 bases. There are 18 residues in the CDR3. J was trimmed by 3 bases and V by 1 base; bases with no gene match: 9. The V gene's germline CDR1 is SGHRS and CDR2 YFSETQ. The DNA for the CDR3 is TGCGCCAGCAGCTTGACGGGACAGGGGATACGTGCTAATGAAAAACTGTTTTTT. It codes for CASSLTGQGIRANEKLFF.

The chain joins TRBV29-1 to TRBJ2-5, with D hard to call. The CDR3 consists of 13 residues. The V gene lost 0 bases and the J gene lost 1 base, with 6 bases spanning the gap. Germline V gene lookup returns CDR1 SQVTM and CDR2 ANQGSEA. CDR3 in amino acids: CSVEEAPQETQYF. The CDR3 DNA reads TGCAGCGTTGAAGAGGCCCCCCAAGAGACCCAGTACTTC.

The sample holds a few counts of this clonotype. The gene calls are TRBV7-9 and TRBJ2-1; D gene unclear. Trimming took 1 base from V and 3 from J, leaving 16 bases between them. This CDR3 contains 17 residues. Germline loops: CDR1 SEHNR, CDR2 FQNEAQ (reference sequence). The CDR3 coding sequence is TGTGCCAGCAGCTTAGTTCCAGCGATGGATATCTACAATGAGCAGTTCTTC. The encoded protein is CASSLVPAMDIYNEQFF. The variable domain in full, completed from reference TRBV7-9 and TRBJ2-1, reads DTGVSQNPRHKITKRGQNVTFRCDPISEHNRLYWYRQTLGQGPEFLTYFQNEAQLEKSRLLSDRFSAERPKGSFSTLEIQRTEQGDSAMYLCASSLVPAMDIYNEQFFGPGTRLTVL.

The V and J genes are TRBV7-2 and TRBJ2-7; no firm D call. This CDR3 has 13 amino acids. CDR1 is SGHTA, CDR2 FQGNSA, per germline. V dropped 1 base and J dropped 3 bases, with 7 bases sitting between them. The CDR3 region is CASSLVLHYEQYF. CDR3 coding DNA: TGTGCCAGCAGCTTAGTACTTCACTACGAGCAGTACTTC.

The genes are TRBV7-2 and TRBJ2-7, with 14 bases matching TRBD2. Germline CDR1 SGHTA, CDR2 FQGNSA. The CDR3 is made up of 16 amino acids. V lost 5 bases, J lost 4 bases, and 7 bases stayed unmatched. CDR3 region: CASSLTSGRAGYEQYF. Here the CDR3 DNA reads TGTGCCAGCAGCCTGACTAGCGGGAGGGCCGGTTACGAGCAGTACTTC.

This chain uses TRBV7-8 with TRBJ2-1; D may match TRBD1 or TRBD2 (6 bases each). The CDR3 totals 15 residues. Germline V gene lookup returns CDR1 SGHVS and CDR2 FQNEAQ. Trimming stripped 1 base from V and 8 bases from J, with 15 bases between. CDR3 coding DNA: TGTGCCAGCAGCTTAGAGGGGGGTCCGGGCTATGAGCAGTTCTTC. It encodes CASSLEGGPGYEQFF.

The chain links TRBV25-1 to TRBJ2-7, with TRBD1 as a possible D gene (6 bases). The V gene lost 4 bases and the J gene lost 4 bases, with 35 bases spanning the gap. This CDR3 region has 21 residues. Germline V gives CDR1 MGHDK, CDR2 SYGVNS. The CDR3 here is CASSGSADPSSRTTGRYEQYF. The CDR3 bases are TGTGCCAGCAGTGGATCGGCAGACCCCTCATCTCGAACGACAGGACGGTACGAGCAGTACTTC.

This clonotype was seen ten or more times. This CDR3 is CASSLASQGNEAFF. CDR3 bases: TGTGCCAGCAGCTTGGCCAGCCAGGGGAACGAAGCTTTCTTT. The chain combines TRBV5-5 with TRBJ1-1; TRBD1 is a possible D gene (6 bases). Trimming left V 0 bases short and J 8 bases short, with 14 bases between. The CDR3 sequence is 14 residues long. Germline V lookup: CDR1 SGHKS, CDR2 YYEKEE (reference sequence).

The chain joins TRBV30 to TRBJ2-7; D may be TRBD2 (5 bases). Trimming cost V 8 bases and J 7 bases, with 18 bases left between them. Germline V gene sequence: CDR1 GTSNPN, CDR2 SVGIG (reference sequence). The CDR3 is 12 amino acids. Here the CDR3 reads CAGGTVGEEQYF. The CDR3 nucleotides are TGTGCCGGAGGCACAGTGGGCGAGGAGCAGTACTTC.

This clonotype has just a few counts. The chain uses TRBV20-1 and TRBJ2-7; the D gene is possibly TRBD1 (5 bases). CDR1 is DFQATT, CDR2 SNEGSKA, per germline (reference sequence). The V and J ends lost 1 base and 4 bases respectively, with 17 bases between them. This CDR3 spans 15 amino acids. Here the CDR3 DNA reads TGCAGTGCTAGAGGCCACTGGGGCCATACTTACGAGCAGTACTTC. It specifies CSARGHWGHTYEQYF.